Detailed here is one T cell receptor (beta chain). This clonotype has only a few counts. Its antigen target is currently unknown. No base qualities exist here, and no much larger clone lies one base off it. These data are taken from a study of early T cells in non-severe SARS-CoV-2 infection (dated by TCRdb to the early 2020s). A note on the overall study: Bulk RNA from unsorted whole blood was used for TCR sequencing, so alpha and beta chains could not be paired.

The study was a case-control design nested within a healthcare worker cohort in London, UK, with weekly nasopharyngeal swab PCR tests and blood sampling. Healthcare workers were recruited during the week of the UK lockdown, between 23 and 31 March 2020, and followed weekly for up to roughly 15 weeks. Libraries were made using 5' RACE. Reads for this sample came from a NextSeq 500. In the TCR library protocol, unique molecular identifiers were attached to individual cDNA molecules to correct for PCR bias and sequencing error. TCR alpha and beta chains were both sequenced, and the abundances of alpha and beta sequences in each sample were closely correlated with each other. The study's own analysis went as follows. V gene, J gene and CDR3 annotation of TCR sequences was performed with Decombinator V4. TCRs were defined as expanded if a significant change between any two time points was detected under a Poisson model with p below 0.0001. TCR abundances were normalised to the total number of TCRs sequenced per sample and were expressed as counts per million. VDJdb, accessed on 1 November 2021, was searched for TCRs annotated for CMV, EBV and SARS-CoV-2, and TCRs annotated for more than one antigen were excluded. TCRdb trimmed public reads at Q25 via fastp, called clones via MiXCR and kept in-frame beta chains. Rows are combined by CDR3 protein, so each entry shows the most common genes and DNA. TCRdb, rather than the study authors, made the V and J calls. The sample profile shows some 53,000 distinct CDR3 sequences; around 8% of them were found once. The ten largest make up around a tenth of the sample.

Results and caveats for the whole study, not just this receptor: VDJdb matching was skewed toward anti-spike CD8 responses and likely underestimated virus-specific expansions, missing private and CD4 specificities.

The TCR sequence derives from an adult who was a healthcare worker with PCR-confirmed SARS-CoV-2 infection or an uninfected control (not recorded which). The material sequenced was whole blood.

The CDR3 region reads CAIVAGDPGKDNQPQHF. The bases read TGTGCCATCGTCGCCGGGGACCCAGGGAAGGACAATCAGCCCCAGCATTTT. This chain is built from TRBV10-3 and TRBJ1-5; the D gene is perhaps TRBD1, from 5 matching bases. The V end loses 8 bases and the J end loses 3 bases, and a stretch of 23 bases separates them. From a lookup of the germline V gene, CDR1 and CDR2 are ENHRY and SYGVKD. From the cysteine through the phenylalanine, the CDR3 covers 17 amino acids. Only the CDR3 part of the read is kept: 51 bases, read in frame from the first base.